These 22 T cell receptor beta chains share one sample of origin, sequenced in a study of blood T cells in healthy people across ages. With a J-beta primer mix and a sample-barcoded 5' primer, a second PCR ran about 6 to 11 cycles. TCRdb analysed the 5' RACE reads with MiXCR anew, one entry per CDR3 protein. The sample records roughly 1,000,000 distinct CDR3 sequences, approximately 26% being singletons. This sample was shared with a second study, whose subject was T cells of mothers and their children.

Sequencing was done on a sample of blood. These receptors came from a girl aged 2-15 years in good health.

V and J are TRBV5-5 and TRBJ2-5; D uncertain. CDR1 is SGHKS and CDR2 is YYEKEE in the germline V gene (reference sequence). The V gene lost 1 base and the J gene lost 2 bases, with 12 bases spanning the gap. This CDR3 region has 15 residues. CDR3 coding DNA: TGTGCCAGCAGCTTGAGGTGGGCAGCTCAAGAGACCCAGTACTTC. This translates into CASSLRWAAQETQYF. The full variable domain, with the rest looked up from reference TRBV5-5 and TRBJ2-5, is DAGVTQSPTHLIKTRGQQVTLRCSPISGHKSVSWYQQVLGQGPQFIFQYYEKEERGRGNFPDRFSARQFPNYSSELNVNALLLGDSALYLCASSLRWAAQETQYFGPGTRLLVL.

The V call is TRBV2, the J call TRBJ2-2, with 9 bases fitting TRBD1. J lost 6 bases, V lost 7 bases, and 9 bases had no gene match. The CDR3 covers 15 residues. Germline V CDR1 and CDR2: SNHLY, FYNNEI. The CDR3 nucleotides are TGTGCCAGCACGGGACAGGGCGAGGGTTCCGGGGAGCTGTTTTTT. It yields the protein CASTGQGEGSGELFF.

The rearrangement uses TRBV9 and TRBJ1-2, with a possible D match to TRBD1 (5 bases). Germline V gene sequence: CDR1 SGDLS, CDR2 YYNGEE. Trimming stripped 4 bases from V and 3 bases from J, with 16 bases between. The CDR3 is 15 amino acids. CDR3 amino acids: CASSRDSKEDYGYTF. The DNA for the CDR3 is TGTGCCAGCAGCCGGGACTCCAAAGAGGACTATGGCTACACCTTC.

This clonotype was seen only a few times. V usage is TRBV28 and J usage is TRBJ2-7; D is uncertain. CDR1 is MDHEN and CDR2 is SYDVKM in the germline V gene. Trimming took 2 bases from V and 0 from J, leaving 11 bases between them. This CDR3 contains 15 residues. CDR3 nucleotides: TGTGCCAGCAGTTTAACGGCGGTAAGCTCCTACGAGCAGTACTTC. Translating it yields CASSLTAVSSYEQYF.

The rearrangement uses TRBV5-1 and TRBJ2-7; the match to TRBD2 covers 11 bases. Germline loops: CDR1 SGHRS, CDR2 YFSETQ. The J segment lost 1 base and the V segment lost 0 bases, leaving 3 bases of the junction unmatched. This CDR3 has 16 amino acids. CDR3 DNA: TGCGCCAGCAGCTTGGGACTAGCGGGATATTCCTACGAGCAGTACTTC. Translation gives CASSLGLAGYSYEQYF.

This clonotype showed up just a few times. The CDR3 sequence: CASSLTDTSTDTQYF. The CDR3 coding sequence is TGTGCCAGCAGTTTGACCGACACCAGCACAGATACGCAGTATTTT. The rearrangement joins TRBV28 to TRBJ2-3, with unresolved D. This CDR3 is built from 15 residues. Germline CDR1 and CDR2: MDHEN and SYDVKM. V was trimmed by 3 bases and J by 0 bases, leaving 10 bases between them.

A few counts support this clonotype. The V gene is TRBV10-3, the J gene TRBJ2-2, with a tentative D call TRBD2 (5 bases). CDR3 length: 14 residues. Germline lookup yields CDR1 ENHRY and CDR2 SYGVKD. Trimming pared 4 bases from V and 3 bases from J, leaving 9 bases between. CDR3 nucleotide sequence: TGTGCCATCAGTGGAGGGATTGACACCGGGGAGCTGTTTTTT. Amino acids: CAISGGIDTGELFF.

This clonotype has just a few counts. The rearrangement links TRBV29-1 to TRBJ1-2; possibly TRBD1 for D (5 bases). The CDR3 extends over 15 amino acids. Trimming stripped 4 bases from V and 1 base from J, with 16 bases between. Germline V gene sequence: CDR1 SQVTM, CDR2 ANQGSEA. CDR3 nucleotides: TGCAGCGTTGTCGACAGCCCAGAGGTTAACTATGGCTACACCTTC. It yields the protein CSVVDSPEVNYGYTF.

The chain employs TRBV9 and TRBJ2-2; D is perhaps TRBD2 (6 bases). V was clipped by 2 bases and J by 5 bases, with 28 bases between them. The CDR3 consists of 20 residues. Germline V gene lookup returns CDR1 SGDLS and CDR2 YYNGEE. The DNA of the CDR3 is TGTGCCAGCAGCGTCCCCCGACTTAGCGGATCGGACGGAAGTACCGGGGAGCTGTTTTTT. This translates into CASSVPRLSGSDGSTGELFF.

The V and J genes are TRBV19 and TRBJ2-7, with 7 bases that match TRBD1. This CDR3 has 15 residues. J gave up 4 bases and V 1 base, and 7 bases lay outside the gene matches. Germline CDR1 LNHDA, CDR2 SQIVND (reference sequence). The CDR3 bases are TGTGCCAGTAGTATAGGGGACAGCTGGGGTTACGAGCAGTACTTC. Amino acid sequence: CASSIGDSWGYEQYF.

Only a few counts were recorded for this clonotype. The V call is TRBV15, the J call TRBJ2-7; D call uncertain. CDR1 and CDR2 from the germline V gene are LNHNV and YYDKDF (reference sequence). The CDR3 runs to 14 residues. V was clipped by 0 bases and J by 2 bases, with 8 bases between them. CDR3 coding DNA: TGTGCCACCAGCAGAGATATCAGCACCTACGAGCAGTACTTC. Its protein product is CATSRDISTYEQYF.

This clonotype has only a few counts. V usage is TRBV14 and J usage is TRBJ2-7; the match to TRBD1 covers 8 bases. The CDR3 totals 14 residues. In germline, CDR1 is SGHDN, CDR2 FVKESK. With 6 bases clipped from V and 1 base from J, the junction kept 5 bases outside the gene matches. In DNA form, the CDR3 reads TGTGCCAGCAGAAACACAGGGGGGTCCTACGAGCAGTACTTC. This translates into CASRNTGGSYEQYF.

The chain links TRBV28 to TRBJ2-3, with unresolved D. The germline V gene encodes CDR1 MDHEN and CDR2 SYDVKM. CDR3 length equals 13 residues. The V gene lost 5 bases and the J gene lost 9 bases, with 15 bases spanning the gap. CDR3 residues: CASSNDLGYTQYF. The CDR3 bases are TGTGCCAGCAGTAATGATCTAGGTTACACGCAGTATTTT.

The chain is built from TRBV29-1 and TRBJ2-3; D is ambiguous. Germline CDR1 reads SQVTM; CDR2 reads ANQGSEA. This CDR3 has 13 amino acids. The V end was cut by 5 bases, the J end by 2 bases, with 11 bases between. CDR3 in amino acids: CSVKAVITDTQYF. CDR3 nucleotides: TGCAGCGTTAAGGCGGTTATCACAGATACGCAGTATTTT.

This chain connects TRBV9 to TRBJ2-5; 8 bases line up with TRBD2. The J segment lost 1 base and the V segment lost 4 bases, leaving 9 bases of the junction unmatched. Germline loops: CDR1 SGDLS, CDR2 YYNGEE. There are 16 residues in the CDR3. The DNA of the CDR3 is TGTGCCAGCAGCAGTACATCAGCGGGGGCCCAAGAGACCCAGTACTTC. Protein sequence: CASSSTSAGAQETQYF.

A few counts support this clonotype. The rearrangement links TRBV2 to TRBJ2-7, with D possibly matching TRBD1 (5 bases). The length of the CDR3 is 13 residues. V gave up 8 bases and J gave up 6 bases, with 17 bases separating them. Germline V gives CDR1 SNHLY, CDR2 FYNNEI. CDR3 protein: CASGGIGVGEQYF. The CDR3 region has the DNA TGTGCCAGCGGTGGGATAGGGGTCGGCGAGCAGTACTTC.

This clonotype showed up just a few times. This chain uses TRBV15 with TRBJ2-2, with unresolved D. The CDR3 is 13 residues long. The germline gives CDR1 LNHNV, CDR2 YYDKDF (reference sequence). Trimming removed 4 bases from V and 6 bases from J, with 9 bases in between. CDR3 protein: CATSILDAGELFF. The CDR3 DNA reads as TGTGCCACCAGCATACTGGACGCCGGGGAGCTGTTTTTT.

The chain joins TRBV7-9 to TRBJ1-1; the D is unclear. Germline V gene sequence: CDR1 SEHNR, CDR2 FQNEAQ (reference sequence). The CDR3 loop spans 12 amino acids. V shed 8 bases and J shed 5 bases, with 12 bases lying between them. CDR3 region: CASGDIGTEAFF. CDR3 bases: TGTGCCAGCGGCGACATCGGAACTGAAGCTTTCTTT.

This sequence joins TRBV6-5 and TRBJ2-1; a weak D match, TRBD2 (5 bases). Germline V lookup: CDR1 MNHEY, CDR2 SVGAGI. This CDR3 is built from 14 residues. Trimming left V 5 bases short and J 5 bases short, with 13 bases between. The CDR3: CASSLKDWDNEQFF. The CDR3 DNA follows: TGTGCCAGCAGTCTTAAGGACTGGGACAATGAGCAGTTCTTC.

The chain joins TRBV2 to TRBJ1-4; D is unclear. Germline lookup yields CDR1 SNHLY and CDR2 FYNNEI. The CDR3 consists of 14 residues. The germline V and J ends were trimmed by 6 bases and 0 bases, with 8 bases remaining between them. CDR3 sequence (DNA): TGTGCCAGCAGGCCGGGCTCAACTAATGAAAAACTGTTTTTT. It encodes CASRPGSTNEKLFF.

A few counts support this clonotype. The V gene is TRBV7-9, the J gene TRBJ2-1, with TRBD1 identical over 9 bases. Germline V CDR1 and CDR2: SEHNR, FQNEAQ (reference sequence). The CDR3 covers 15 residues. Trimming cost V 4 bases and J 6 bases; bases outside gene matches: 7. The CDR3 DNA follows: TGTGCCAGCAGCTCCGGGACAGGGTTGGCCAATGAGCAGTTCTTC. It is translated as CASSSGTGLANEQFF. The full variable domain, its missing parts supplied by reference TRBV7-9 and TRBJ2-1, is DTGVSQNPRHKITKRGQNVTFRCDPISEHNRLYWYRQTLGQGPEFLTYFQNEAQLEKSRLLSDRFSAERPKGSFSTLEIQRTEQGDSAMYLCASSSGTGLANEQFFGPGTRLTVL.

The V call is TRBV5-1, the J call TRBJ2-1; D possibly corresponds to TRBD2 (7 bases). The germline V gene encodes CDR1 SGHRS and CDR2 YFSETQ. V dropped 2 bases and J dropped 1 base, with 13 bases sitting between them. The CDR3 contains 16 residues. DNA of the CDR3: TGCGCCAGCAGCTTCGGGGGGCTCCTATCCTACAATGAGCAGTTCTTC. As protein: CASSFGGLLSYNEQFF.